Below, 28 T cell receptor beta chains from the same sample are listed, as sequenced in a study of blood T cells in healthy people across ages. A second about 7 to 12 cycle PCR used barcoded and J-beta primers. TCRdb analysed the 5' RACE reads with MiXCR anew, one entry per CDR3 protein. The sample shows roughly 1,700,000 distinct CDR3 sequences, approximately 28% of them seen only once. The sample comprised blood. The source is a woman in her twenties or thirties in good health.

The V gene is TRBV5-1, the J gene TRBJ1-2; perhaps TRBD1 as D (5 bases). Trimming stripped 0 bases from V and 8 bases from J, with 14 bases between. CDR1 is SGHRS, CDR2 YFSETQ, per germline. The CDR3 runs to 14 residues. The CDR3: CASSLVQGWNGYTF. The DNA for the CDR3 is TGCGCCAGCAGCTTGGTTCAGGGTTGGAACGGCTACACCTTC.

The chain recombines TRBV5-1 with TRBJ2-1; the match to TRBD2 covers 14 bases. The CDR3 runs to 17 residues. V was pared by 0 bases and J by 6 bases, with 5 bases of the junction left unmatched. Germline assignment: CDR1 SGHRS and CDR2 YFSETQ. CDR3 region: CASSLEGTSGRCNEQFF. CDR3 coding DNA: TGCGCCAGCAGCTTGGAGGGGACTAGCGGGAGATGCAATGAGCAGTTCTTC.

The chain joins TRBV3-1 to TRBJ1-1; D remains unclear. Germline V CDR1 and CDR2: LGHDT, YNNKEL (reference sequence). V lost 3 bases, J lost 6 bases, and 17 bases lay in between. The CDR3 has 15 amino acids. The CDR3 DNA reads TGTGCCAGCAGCCAGGCACGTCTGGGAACGGCTGAAGCTTTCTTT. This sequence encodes CASSQARLGTAEAFF. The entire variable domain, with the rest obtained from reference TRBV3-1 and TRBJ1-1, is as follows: DTAVSQTPKYLVTQMGNDKSIKCEQNLGHDTMYWYKQDSKKFLKIMFSYNNKELIINETVPNRFSPKSPDKAHLNLHINSLELGDSAVYFCASSQARLGTAEAFFGQGTRLTVV.

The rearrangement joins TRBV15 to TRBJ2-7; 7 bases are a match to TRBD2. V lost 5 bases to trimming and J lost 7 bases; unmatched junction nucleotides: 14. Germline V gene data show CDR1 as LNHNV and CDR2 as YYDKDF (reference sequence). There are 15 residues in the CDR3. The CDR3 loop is CATSARAGLRDEQYF. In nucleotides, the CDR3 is TGTGCCACCAGCGCTAGGGCGGGACTAAGGGATGAGCAGTACTTC.

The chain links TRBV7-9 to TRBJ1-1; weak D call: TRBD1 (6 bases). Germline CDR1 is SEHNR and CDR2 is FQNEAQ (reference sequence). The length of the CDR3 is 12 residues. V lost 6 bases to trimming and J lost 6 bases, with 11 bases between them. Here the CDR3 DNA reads TGTGCCAGCAGACACAGGGTCCCTGAAGCTTTCTTT. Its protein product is CASRHRVPEAFF.

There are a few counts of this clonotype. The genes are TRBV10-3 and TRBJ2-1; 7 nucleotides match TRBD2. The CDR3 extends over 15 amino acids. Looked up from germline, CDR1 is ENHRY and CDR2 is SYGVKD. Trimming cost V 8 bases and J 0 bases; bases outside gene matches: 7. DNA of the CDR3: TGTGCCATCGGTAGCGGGTTCAGCTCCTACAATGAGCAGTTCTTC. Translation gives CAIGSGFSSYNEQFF.

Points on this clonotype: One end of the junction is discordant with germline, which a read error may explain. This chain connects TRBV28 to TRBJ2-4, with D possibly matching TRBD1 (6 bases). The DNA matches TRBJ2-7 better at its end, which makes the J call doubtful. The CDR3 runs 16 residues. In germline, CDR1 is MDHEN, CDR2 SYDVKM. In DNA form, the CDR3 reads TGTGCCGGCAGTTTAGTCGAGCGACAGGCTGCCTACGAGCAGTACTTC. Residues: CAGSLVERQAAYEQYF.

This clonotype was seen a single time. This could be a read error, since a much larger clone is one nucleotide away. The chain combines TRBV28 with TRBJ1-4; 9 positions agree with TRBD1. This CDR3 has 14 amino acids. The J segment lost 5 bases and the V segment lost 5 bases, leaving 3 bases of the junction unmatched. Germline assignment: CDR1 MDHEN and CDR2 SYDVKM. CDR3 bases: TGTGCCAGCAGTGGACAGGGGATGAATGAAAAACTGTTTTTT. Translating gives CASSGQGMNEKLFF.

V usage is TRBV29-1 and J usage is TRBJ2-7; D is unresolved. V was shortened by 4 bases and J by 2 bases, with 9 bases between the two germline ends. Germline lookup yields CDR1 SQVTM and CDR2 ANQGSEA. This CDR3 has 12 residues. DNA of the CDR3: TGCAGCGTTGCTTGGCAACCCTACGAGCAGTACTTC. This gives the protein CSVAWQPYEQYF.

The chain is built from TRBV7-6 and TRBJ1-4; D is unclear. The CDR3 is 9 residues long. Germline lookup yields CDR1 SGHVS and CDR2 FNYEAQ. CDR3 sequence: CAWDEKLFF. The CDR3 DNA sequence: TGTGCGTGGGATGAAAAACTGTTTTTT.

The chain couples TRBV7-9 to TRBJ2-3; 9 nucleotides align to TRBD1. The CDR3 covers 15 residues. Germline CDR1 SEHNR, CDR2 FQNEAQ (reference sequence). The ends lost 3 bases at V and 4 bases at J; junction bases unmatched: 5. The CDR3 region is CASSFLGTGPDTQYF. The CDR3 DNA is TGTGCCAGCAGCTTTCTGGGGACAGGGCCAGATACGCAGTATTTT. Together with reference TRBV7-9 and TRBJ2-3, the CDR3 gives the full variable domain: DTGVSQNPRHKITKRGQNVTFRCDPISEHNRLYWYRQTLGQGPEFLTYFQNEAQLEKSRLLSDRFSAERPKGSFSTLEIQRTEQGDSAMYLCASSFLGTGPDTQYFGPGTRLTVL.

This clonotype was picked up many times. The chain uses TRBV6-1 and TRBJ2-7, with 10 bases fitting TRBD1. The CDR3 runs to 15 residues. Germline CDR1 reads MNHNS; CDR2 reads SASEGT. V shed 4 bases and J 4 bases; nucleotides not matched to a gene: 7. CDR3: CASSAIDRGQYEQYF. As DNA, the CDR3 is TGTGCCAGCAGTGCCATAGACAGGGGGCAATACGAGCAGTACTTC.

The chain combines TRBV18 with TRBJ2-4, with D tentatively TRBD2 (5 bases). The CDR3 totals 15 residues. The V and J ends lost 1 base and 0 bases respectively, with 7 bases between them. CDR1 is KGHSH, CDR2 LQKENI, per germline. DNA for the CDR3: TGTGCCAGCTCACCACTGGAGGAAGCCAAAAACATTCAGTACTTC. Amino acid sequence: CASSPLEEAKNIQYF.

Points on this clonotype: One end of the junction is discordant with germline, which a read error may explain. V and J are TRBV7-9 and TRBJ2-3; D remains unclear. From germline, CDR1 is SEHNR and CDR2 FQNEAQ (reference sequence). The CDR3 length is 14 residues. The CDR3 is CVSSLEMGTDTQYF. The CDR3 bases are TGTGTCAGCAGCTTAGAAATGGGCACAGATACGCAGTATTTT.

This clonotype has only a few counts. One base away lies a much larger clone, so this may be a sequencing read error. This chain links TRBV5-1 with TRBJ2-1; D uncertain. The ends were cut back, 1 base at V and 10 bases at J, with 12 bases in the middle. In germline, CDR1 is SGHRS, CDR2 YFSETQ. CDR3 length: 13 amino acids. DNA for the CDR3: TGCGCCAGCAGCTTGAGTCGAACGAACGAGCAGTTCTTC. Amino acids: CASSLSRTNEQFF.

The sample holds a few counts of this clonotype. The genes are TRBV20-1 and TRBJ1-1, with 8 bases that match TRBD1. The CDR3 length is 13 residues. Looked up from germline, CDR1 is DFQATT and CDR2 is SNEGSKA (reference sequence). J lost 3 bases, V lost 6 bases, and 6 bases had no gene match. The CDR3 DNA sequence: TGCAGTGCCACGTACAGGGGGGACACTGAAGCTTTCTTT. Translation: CSATYRGDTEAFF.

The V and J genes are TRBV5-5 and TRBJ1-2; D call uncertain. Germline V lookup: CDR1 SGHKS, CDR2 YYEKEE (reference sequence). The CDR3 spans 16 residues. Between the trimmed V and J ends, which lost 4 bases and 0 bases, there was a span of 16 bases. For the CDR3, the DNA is TGTGCCAGCAGCCGCCACCCTGAGGCCACTAACTATGGCTACACCTTC. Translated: CASSRHPEATNYGYTF.

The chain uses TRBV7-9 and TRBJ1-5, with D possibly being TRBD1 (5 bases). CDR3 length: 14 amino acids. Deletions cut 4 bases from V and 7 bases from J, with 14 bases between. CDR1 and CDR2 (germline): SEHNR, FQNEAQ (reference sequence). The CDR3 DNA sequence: TGTGCCAGCAGCTCGACGACAGTCGCGCAGCCCCAGCATTTT. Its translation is CASSSTTVAQPQHF.

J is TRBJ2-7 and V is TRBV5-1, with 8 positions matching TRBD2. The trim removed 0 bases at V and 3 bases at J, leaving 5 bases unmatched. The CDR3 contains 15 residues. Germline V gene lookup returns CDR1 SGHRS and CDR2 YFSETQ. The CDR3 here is CASSLDDSGIYEQYF. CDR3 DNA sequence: TGCGCCAGCAGCTTGGACGATAGCGGGATCTACGAGCAGTACTTC.

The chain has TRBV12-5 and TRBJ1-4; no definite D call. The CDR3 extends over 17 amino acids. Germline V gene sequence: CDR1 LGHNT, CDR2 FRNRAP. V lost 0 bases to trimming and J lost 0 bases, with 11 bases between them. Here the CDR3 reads CASGLVLDGPTNEKLFF. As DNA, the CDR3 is TGTGCTAGTGGTTTGGTTCTGGACGGGCCAACTAATGAAAAACTGTTTTTT.

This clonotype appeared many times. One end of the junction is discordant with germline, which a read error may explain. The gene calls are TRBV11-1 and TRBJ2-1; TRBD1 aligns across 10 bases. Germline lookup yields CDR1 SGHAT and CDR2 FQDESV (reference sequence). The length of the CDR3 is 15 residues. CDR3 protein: CASSLGQGNYNEQFF. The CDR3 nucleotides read TGCGCCAGCAGCTTGGGACAGGGGAACTACAATGAGCAGTTCTTC.

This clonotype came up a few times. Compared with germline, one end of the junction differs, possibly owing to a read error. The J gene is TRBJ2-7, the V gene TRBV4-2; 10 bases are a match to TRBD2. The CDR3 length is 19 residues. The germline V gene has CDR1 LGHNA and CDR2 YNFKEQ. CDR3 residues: CASSQDPLPLAGAAYEQYF. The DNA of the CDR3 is TGTGCCAGCAGTCAAGACCCCCTCCCTCTAGCGGGGGCCGCCTACGAGCAGTACTTC.

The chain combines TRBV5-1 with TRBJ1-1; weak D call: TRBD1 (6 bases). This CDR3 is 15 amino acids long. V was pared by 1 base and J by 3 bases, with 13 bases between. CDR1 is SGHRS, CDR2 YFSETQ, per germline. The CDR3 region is CASSLKSAGDTEAFF. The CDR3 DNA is TGCGCCAGCAGCTTGAAGTCAGCAGGGGACACTGAAGCTTTCTTT.

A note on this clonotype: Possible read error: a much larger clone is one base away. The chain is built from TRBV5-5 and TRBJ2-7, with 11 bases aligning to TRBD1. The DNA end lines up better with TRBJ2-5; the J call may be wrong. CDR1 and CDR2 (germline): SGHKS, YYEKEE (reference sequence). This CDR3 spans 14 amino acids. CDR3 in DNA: TGTGCCAGCAGCAGGACAGGGGGCTGCGAGACCCAGTACTTC. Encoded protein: CASSRTGGCETQYF.

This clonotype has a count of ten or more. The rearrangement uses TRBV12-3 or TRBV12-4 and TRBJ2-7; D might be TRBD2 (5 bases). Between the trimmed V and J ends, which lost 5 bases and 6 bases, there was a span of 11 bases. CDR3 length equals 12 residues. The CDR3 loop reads CASSVPGGEQYF. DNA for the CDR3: TGTGCCAGCAGTGTGCCAGGAGGCGAGCAGTACTTC.

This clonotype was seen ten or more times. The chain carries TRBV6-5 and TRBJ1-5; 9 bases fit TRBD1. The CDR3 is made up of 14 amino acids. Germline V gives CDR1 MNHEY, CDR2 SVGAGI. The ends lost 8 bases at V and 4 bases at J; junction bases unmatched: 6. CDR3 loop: CASWRQGVNQPQHF. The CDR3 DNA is TGTGCCAGCTGGCGACAGGGGGTAAATCAGCCCCAGCATTTT.

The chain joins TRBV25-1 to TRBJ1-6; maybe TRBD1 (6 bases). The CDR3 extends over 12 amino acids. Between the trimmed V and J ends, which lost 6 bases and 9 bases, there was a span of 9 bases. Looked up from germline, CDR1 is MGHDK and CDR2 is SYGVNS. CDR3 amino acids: CASRTGRSPLHF. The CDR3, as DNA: TGTGCCAGCAGGACAGGCCGTTCACCCCTCCACTTT.

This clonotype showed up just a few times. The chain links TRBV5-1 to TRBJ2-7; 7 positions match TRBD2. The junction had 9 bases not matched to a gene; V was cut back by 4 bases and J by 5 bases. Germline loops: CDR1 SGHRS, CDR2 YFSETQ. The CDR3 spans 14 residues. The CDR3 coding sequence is TGCGCCAGCAGCCCGGGGGAGGGAGGGCACGAGCAGTACTTC. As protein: CASSPGEGGHEQYF. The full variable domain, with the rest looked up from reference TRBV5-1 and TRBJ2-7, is KAGVTQTPRYLIKTRGQQVTLSCSPISGHRSVSWYQQTPGQGLQFLFEYFSETQRNKGNFPGRFSGRQFSNSRSEMNVSTLELGDSALYLCASSPGEGGHEQYFGPGTRLTVT.